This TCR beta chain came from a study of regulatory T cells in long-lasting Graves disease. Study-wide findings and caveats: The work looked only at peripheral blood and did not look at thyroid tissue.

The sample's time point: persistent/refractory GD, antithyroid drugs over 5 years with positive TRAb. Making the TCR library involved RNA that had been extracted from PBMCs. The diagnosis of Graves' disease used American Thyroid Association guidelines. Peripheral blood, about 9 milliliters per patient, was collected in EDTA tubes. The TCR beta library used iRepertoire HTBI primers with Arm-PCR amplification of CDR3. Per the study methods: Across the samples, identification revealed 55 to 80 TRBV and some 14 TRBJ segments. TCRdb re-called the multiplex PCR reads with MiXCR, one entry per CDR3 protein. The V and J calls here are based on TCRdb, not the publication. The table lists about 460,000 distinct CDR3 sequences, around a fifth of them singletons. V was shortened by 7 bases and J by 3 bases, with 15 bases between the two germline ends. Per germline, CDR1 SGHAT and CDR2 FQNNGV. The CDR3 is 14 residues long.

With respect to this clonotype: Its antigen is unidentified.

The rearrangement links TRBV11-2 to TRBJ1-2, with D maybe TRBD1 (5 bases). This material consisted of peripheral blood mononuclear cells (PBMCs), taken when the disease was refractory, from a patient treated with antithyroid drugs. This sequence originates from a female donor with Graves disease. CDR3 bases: TGTGCCAGCACCCCGAGGGGCCAATACTATGGCTACACCTTC. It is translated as CASTPRGQYYGYTF.